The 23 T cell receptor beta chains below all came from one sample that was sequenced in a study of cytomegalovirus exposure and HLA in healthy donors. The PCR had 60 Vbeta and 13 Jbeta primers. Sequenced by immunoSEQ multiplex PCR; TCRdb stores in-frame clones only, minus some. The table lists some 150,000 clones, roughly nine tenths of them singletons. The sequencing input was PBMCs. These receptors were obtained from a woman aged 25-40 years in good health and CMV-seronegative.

CDR3 DNA sequence: TGTGCCAGCTCACCCCGGACAGAAATAAACTATGGCTACACCTTC. Protein sequence: CASSPRTEINYGYTF. The chain joins TRBV18 to TRBJ1-2; TRBD1 might be the D (6 bases). CDR1 is KGHSH and CDR2 is LQKENI in the germline V gene. V lost 3 bases, J lost 2 bases, and 13 bases lay in between. The length of the CDR3 is 15 residues.

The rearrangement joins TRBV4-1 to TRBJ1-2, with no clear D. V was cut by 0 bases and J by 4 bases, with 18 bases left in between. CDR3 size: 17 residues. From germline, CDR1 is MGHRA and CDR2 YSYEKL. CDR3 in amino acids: CASSQDEMGRQFYGYTF. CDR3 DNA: TGCGCCAGCAGCCAAGATGAAATGGGGAGGCAGTTCTATGGCTACACCTTC.

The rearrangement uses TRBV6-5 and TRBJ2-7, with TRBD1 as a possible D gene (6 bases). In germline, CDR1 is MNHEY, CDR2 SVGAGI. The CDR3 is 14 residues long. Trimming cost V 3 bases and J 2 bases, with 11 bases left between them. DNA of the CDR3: TGTGCCAGCAGTTATAGACAGGCCACCTACGAGCAGTACTTC. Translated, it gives CASSYRQATYEQYF.

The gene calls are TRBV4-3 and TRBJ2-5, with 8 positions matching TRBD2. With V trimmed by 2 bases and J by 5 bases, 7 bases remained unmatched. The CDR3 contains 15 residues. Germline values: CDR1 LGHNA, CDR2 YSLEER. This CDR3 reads CASSQYSGVGETQYF. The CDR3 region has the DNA TGCGCCAGCAGCCAATATAGCGGGGTTGGCGAGACCCAGTACTTC.

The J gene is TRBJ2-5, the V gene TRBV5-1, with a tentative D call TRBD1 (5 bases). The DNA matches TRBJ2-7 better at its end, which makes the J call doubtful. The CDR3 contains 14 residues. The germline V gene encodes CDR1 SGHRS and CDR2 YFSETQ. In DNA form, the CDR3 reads TGCGCCAGCAGCCTGAGAGAACAGGTTAACGAGCAGTACTTC. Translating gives CASSLREQVNEQYF.

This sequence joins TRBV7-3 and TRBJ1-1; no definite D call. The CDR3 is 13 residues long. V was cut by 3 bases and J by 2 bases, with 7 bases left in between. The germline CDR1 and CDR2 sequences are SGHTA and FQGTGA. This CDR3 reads CASSLVRNTEAFF. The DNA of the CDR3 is TGTGCCAGCAGCTTGGTCAGAAACACTGAAGCTTTCTTT. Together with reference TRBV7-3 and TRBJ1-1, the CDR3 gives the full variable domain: GAGVSQTPSNKVTEKGKYVELRCDPISGHTALYWYRQSLGQGPEFLIYFQGTGAADDSGLPNDRFFAVRPEGSVSTLKIQRTERGDSAVYLCASSLVRNTEAFFGQGTRLTVV.

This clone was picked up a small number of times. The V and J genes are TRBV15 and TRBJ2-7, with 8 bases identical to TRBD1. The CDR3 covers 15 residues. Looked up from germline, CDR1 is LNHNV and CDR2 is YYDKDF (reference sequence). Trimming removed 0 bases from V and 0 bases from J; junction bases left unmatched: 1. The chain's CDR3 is CATSREQGGSYEQYF. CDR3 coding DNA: TGTGCCACCAGCAGAGAACAGGGGGGCTCCTACGAGCAGTACTTC.

The CDR3 DNA is TGTGCCTGGCGACAGGGTCCCTACGAGCAGTACTTC. As protein: CAWRQGPYEQYF. The V and J genes are TRBV30 and TRBJ2-7; 7 bases align to TRBD1. This CDR3 contains 12 residues. Germline lookup yields CDR1 GTSNPN and CDR2 SVGIG (reference sequence). V lost 5 bases, J lost 2 bases, and 3 bases stayed unmatched.

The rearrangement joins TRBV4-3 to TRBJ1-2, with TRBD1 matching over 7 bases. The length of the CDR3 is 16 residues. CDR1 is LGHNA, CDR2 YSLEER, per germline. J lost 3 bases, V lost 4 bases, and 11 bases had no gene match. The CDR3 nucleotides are TGCGCCAGCAGCCGAGACCAGGGCAGGGGGGACTATGGCTACACCTTC. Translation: CASSRDQGRGDYGYTF.

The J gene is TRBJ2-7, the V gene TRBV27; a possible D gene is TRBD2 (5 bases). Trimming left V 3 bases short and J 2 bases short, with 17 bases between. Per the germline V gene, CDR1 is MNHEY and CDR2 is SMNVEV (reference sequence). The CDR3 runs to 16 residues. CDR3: CASSFLRYGIPYEQYF. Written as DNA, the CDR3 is TGTGCCAGCAGTTTCCTCAGGTACGGGATACCCTACGAGCAGTACTTC.

The CDR3 sequence is CASSLRAGLVETQYF. The CDR3 DNA is TGTGCCAGCAGCTTGAGAGCGGGGTTGGTAGAGACCCAGTACTTC. The chain joins TRBV11-3 to TRBJ2-5, with 7 bases aligning to TRBD2. The length of the CDR3 is 15 residues. With V trimmed by 3 bases and J by 4 bases, 8 bases remained unmatched. Germline values: CDR1 SGHNT, CDR2 YENEEA. The variable domain in full, completed from reference TRBV11-3 and TRBJ2-5, reads EAGVVQSPRYKIIEKKQPVAFWCNPISGHNTLYWYLQNLGQGPELLIRYENEEAVDDSQLPKDRFSAERLKGVDSTLKIQPAELGDSAVYLCASSLRAGLVETQYFGPGTRLLVL.

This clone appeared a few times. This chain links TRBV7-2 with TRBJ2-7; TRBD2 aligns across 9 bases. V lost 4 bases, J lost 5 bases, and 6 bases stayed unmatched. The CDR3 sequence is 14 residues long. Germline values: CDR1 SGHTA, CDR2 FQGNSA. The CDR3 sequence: CASSSYSGSDEQYF. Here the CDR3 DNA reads TGTGCCAGCAGCTCATATAGCGGGAGTGACGAGCAGTACTTC.

This CDR3 reads CASSGLADLYEQYF. The CDR3 region has the DNA TGTGCCAGCAGCGGACTAGCAGACCTATACGAGCAGTACTTC. The chain links TRBV6-5 to TRBJ2-7; 8 bases fit TRBD2. CDR1 is MNHEY, CDR2 SVGAGI, per germline. V lost 6 bases to trimming and J lost 4 bases; unmatched junction nucleotides: 8. The length of the CDR3 is 14 residues.

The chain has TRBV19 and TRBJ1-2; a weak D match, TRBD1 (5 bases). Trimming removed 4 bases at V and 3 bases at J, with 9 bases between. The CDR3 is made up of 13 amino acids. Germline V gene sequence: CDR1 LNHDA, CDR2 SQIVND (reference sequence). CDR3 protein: CASSTTVYYGYTF. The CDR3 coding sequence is TGTGCCAGTAGTACGACAGTTTACTATGGCTACACCTTC.

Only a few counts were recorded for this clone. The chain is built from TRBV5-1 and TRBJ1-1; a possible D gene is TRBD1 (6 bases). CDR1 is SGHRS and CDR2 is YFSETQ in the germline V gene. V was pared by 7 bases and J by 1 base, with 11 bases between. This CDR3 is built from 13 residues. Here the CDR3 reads CASSRDTNTEAFF. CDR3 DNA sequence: TGCGCCAGCTCCAGGGACACGAACACTGAAGCTTTCTTT.

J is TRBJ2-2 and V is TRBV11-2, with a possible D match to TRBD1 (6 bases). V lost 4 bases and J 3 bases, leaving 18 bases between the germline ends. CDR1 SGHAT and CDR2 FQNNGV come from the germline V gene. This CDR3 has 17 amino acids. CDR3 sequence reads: CASSSPVPGVDTGELFF. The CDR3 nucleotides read TGTGCCAGCAGCTCTCCCGTCCCAGGGGTAGACACCGGGGAGCTGTTTTTT.

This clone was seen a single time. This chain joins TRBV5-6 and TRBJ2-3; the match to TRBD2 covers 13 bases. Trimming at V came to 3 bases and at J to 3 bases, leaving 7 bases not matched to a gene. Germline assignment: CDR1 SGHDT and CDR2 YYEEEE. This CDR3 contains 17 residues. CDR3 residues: CASSSGLAGVWTDTQYF. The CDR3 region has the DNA TGTGCCAGCAGCTCTGGACTAGCGGGGGTCTGGACAGATACGCAGTATTTT.

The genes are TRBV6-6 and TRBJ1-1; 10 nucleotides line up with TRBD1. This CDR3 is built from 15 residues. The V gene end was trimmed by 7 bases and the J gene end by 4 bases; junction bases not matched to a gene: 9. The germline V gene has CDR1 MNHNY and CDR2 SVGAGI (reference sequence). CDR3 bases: TGTGCCAGCATTAAAAGGGGACAGGGGACCACTGAAGCTTTCTTT. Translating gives CASIKRGQGTTEAFF.

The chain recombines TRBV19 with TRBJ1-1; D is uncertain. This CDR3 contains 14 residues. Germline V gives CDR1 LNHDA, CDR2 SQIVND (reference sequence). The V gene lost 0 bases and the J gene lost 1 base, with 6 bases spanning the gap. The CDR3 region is CASSIDLGNTEAFF. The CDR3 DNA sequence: TGTGCCAGTAGTATAGATCTAGGGAACACTGAAGCTTTCTTT.

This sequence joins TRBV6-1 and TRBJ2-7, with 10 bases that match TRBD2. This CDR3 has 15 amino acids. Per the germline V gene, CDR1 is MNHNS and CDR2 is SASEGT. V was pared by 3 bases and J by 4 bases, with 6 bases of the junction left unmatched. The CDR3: CASSDWGAGGYEQYF. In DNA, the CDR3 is TGTGCCAGCAGTGATTGGGGAGCGGGGGGGTACGAGCAGTACTTC.

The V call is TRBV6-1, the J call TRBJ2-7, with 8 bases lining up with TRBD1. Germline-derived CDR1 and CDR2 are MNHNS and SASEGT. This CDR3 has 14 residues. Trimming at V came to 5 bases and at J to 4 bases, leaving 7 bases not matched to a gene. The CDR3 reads CASSTDRGWYEQYF. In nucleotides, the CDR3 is TGTGCCAGCAGTACCGACAGGGGATGGTACGAGCAGTACTTC.

The CDR3 sequence: CASSLTSGRLETQYF. CDR3 DNA: TGTGCCAGCAGCTTAACTAGCGGGAGATTGGAGACCCAGTACTTC. The chain uses TRBV7-7 and TRBJ2-5; 11 bases line up with TRBD2. J was trimmed by 5 bases and V by 2 bases; bases with no gene match: 4. Germline V lookup: CDR1 SSHAT, CDR2 FNYEAQ (reference sequence). The CDR3 loop spans 15 amino acids.

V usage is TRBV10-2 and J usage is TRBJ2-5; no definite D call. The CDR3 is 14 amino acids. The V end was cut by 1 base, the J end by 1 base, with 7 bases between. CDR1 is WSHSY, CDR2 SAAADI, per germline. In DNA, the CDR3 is TGCGCCAGCAGTGAGTGGGCAGGCCAAGAGACCCAGTACTTC. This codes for CASSEWAGQETQYF.